The clone carrying this T cell receptor (beta chain) was counted ten times or more. What it binds is unknown. Genomic DNA extracted from bulk tumor tissue served as template. A total of around 660 ng was used per sample. From each primary tumor, several far-apart biopsies were obtained during surgery. Patients had untreated, newly diagnosed non-small cell lung cancer and underwent curative surgery. Using 32 V and 13 J primers, multiplex PCR amplified TCR beta CDR3. TCRdb re-called the multiplex PCR reads with MiXCR, one entry per CDR3 protein. Counted here are about 20,000 distinct CDR3 sequences, about 26% occurring once; the ten biggest clones make up 3.5% to 4.5%. These data are taken from a study of immune heterogeneity within non-small cell lung tumors. Study information: The tumor set comprised a few squamous cell carcinomas and around ten non-squamous carcinomas (plus 1 not otherwise specified). Findings and caveats of the study: Individual patients had largely distinct high-frequency T-cell receptor beta clonotypes. High-frequency clones unique to single sites coexisted with identical dominant CDR3 beta clonotypes that recurred across tumor sites within a patient.

Germline trimming cut 4 bases from V and 5 bases from J; bases unmatched to any gene: 24. Germline CDR1 SGHNT, CDR2 YENEEA. This CDR3 is 20 amino acids long. The rearrangement uses TRBV11-3 and TRBJ2-7; TRBD2 matches 9 bases. Sequencing input: lung tumor tissue. The receptor comes from a middle-aged man with non-small cell lung cancer. The CDR3, as DNA: TGTGCCAGCAGCTGGAACCCGGGACTAGCCGGGGAGGGGGATCTGGACGAGCAGTACTTC. It encodes CASSWNPGLAGEGDLDEQYF.